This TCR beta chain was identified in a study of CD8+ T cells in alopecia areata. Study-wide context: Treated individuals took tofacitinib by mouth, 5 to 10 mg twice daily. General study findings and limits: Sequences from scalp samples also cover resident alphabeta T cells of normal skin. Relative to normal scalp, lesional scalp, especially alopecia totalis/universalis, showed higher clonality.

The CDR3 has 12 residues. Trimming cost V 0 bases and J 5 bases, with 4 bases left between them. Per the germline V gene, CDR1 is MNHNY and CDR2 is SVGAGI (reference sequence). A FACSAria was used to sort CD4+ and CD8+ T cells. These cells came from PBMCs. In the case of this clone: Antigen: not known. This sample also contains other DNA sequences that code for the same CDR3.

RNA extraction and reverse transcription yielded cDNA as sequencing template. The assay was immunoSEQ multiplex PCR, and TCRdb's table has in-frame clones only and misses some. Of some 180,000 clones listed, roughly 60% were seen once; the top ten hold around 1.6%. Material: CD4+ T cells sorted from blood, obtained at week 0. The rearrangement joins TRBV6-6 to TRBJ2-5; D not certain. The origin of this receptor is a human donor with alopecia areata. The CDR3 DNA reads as TGTGCCAGCAGTTACTCCCGGGAGACCCAGTACTTC. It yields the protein CASSYSRETQYF.